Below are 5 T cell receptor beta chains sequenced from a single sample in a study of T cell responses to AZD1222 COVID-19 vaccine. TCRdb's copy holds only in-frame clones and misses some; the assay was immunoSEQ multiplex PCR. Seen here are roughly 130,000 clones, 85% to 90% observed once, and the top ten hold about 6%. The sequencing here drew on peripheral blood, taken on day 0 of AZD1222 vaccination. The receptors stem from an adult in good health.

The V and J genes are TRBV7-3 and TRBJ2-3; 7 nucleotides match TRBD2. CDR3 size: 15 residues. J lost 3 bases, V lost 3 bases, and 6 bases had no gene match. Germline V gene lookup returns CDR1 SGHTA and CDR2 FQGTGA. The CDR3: CASSLGAGRTDTQYF. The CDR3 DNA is TGTGCCAGCAGCTTGGGAGCGGGACGTACAGATACGCAGTATTTT. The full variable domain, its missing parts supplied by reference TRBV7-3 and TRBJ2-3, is GAGVSQTPSNKVTEKGKYVELRCDPISGHTALYWYRQSLGQGPEFLIYFQGTGAADDSGLPNDRFFAVRPEGSVSTLKIQRTERGDSAVYLCASSLGAGRTDTQYFGPGTRLTVL.

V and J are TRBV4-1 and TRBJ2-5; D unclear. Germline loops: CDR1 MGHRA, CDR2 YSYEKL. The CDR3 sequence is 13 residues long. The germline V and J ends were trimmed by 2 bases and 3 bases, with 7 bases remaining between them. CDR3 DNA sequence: TGCGCCAGCAGCCAATTTCGCAAAGAGACCCAGTACTTC. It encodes CASSQFRKETQYF.

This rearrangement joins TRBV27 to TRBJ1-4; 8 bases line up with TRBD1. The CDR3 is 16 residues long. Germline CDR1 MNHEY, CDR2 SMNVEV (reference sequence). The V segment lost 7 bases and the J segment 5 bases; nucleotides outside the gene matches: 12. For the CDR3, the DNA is TGTGCCAGCAAAACCCAGGGGGCTTACGGAAATGAAAAACTGTTTTTT. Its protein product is CASKTQGAYGNEKLFF.

This CDR3 reads CASSPIQVDQPQHF. CDR3 DNA sequence: TGTGCCAGCTCACCAATCCAGGTGGATCAGCCCCAGCATTTT. The rearrangement links TRBV18 to TRBJ1-5; D uncertain. V dropped 2 bases and J dropped 5 bases, with 10 bases sitting between them. The CDR3 is made up of 14 amino acids. Germline V gene lookup returns CDR1 KGHSH and CDR2 LQKENI.

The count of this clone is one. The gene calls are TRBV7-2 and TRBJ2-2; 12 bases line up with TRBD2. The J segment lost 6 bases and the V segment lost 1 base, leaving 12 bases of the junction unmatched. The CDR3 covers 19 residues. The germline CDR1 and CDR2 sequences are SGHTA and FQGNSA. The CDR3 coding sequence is TGTGCCAGCAGCTTAGGGACCTGGGCTAGCGGGAGGGCCCCCGGGGAGCTGTTTTTT. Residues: CASSLGTWASGRAPGELFF.